These 11 T cell receptor beta chains share one sample of origin, sequenced in a study of cytomegalovirus exposure and HLA in healthy donors. The PCR contained 60 Vbeta and 13 Jbeta primers. The method was immunoSEQ multiplex PCR; TCRdb's version includes in-frame clones alone and lacks a portion of them. The table lists over 150,000 clones, 82% of them singletons. Sequencing input: PBMCs. These receptors all come from a girl aged 10 to 17 in good health and CMV-seropositive.

This rearrangement joins TRBV10-2 to TRBJ2-5, with 9 bases lining up with TRBD2. CDR1 and CDR2 from the germline V gene are WSHSY and SAAADI. With 3 bases clipped from V and 3 bases from J, the junction kept 8 bases outside the gene matches. The CDR3 totals 16 residues. Written as DNA, the CDR3 is TGCGCCAGCAGTGATCTTAGCGGGAGAGGGAAAGAGACCCAGTACTTC. Protein sequence: CASSDLSGRGKETQYF.

V and J are TRBV2 and TRBJ1-2; tentative D call: TRBD1 (5 bases). V shed 4 bases and J shed 6 bases, with 18 bases lying between them. Germline values: CDR1 SNHLY, CDR2 FYNNEI. The CDR3 extends over 15 amino acids. This CDR3 is CASSVGAGGRDGYTF. The CDR3 DNA sequence: TGTGCCAGCAGTGTTGGGGCGGGAGGGCGGGATGGCTACACCTTC.

This chain connects TRBV7-6 to TRBJ1-1; D gene uncertain. Germline assignment: CDR1 SGHVS and CDR2 FNYEAQ. The CDR3 covers 13 residues. Trimming removed 5 bases from V and 0 bases from J, with 7 bases in between. In DNA, the CDR3 is TGTGCCAGCAGCACAACAATGAACACTGAAGCTTTCTTT. It specifies CASSTTMNTEAFF.

The CDR3 coding sequence is TGTGCCAGCAGCCGCAGGACAGCAACTAATGAAAAACTGTTTTTT. The encoded protein is CASSRRTATNEKLFF. The chain has TRBV7-9 and TRBJ1-4; D may be TRBD1 (6 bases). Germline V lookup: CDR1 SEHNR, CDR2 FQNEAQ (reference sequence). The CDR3 has 15 amino acids. The V end was cut by 5 bases, the J end by 0 bases, with 10 bases between.

In this sample, this clone turned up a few times. The junction differs from germline at one of its ends, possibly a read error. This chain connects TRBV7-7 to TRBJ2-2; 10 bases line up with TRBD2. Germline CDR1 is SSHAT and CDR2 is FNYEAQ (reference sequence). The CDR3 has 18 amino acids. The CDR3, as DNA: TGTGCTAGCAGGGCGATAGCGGGGGGACTATCGAACACCGGGGAGCTGTTTTTT. This encodes CASRAIAGGLSNTGELFF.

This rearrangement joins TRBV25-1 to TRBJ2-5; 8 bases are shared with TRBD1. The CDR3 runs 15 residues. The germline V gene encodes CDR1 MGHDK and CDR2 SYGVNS. With V trimmed by 8 bases and J by 0 bases, 8 bases remained unmatched. The DNA for the CDR3 is TGTGCCAGCGGGCCAGGACAGGGCTACCAAGAGACCCAGTACTTC. It codes for CASGPGQGYQETQYF.

The chain employs TRBV7-9 and TRBJ2-2, with a tentative D call TRBD1 (6 bases). Germline CDR1 and CDR2: SEHNR and FQNEAQ (reference sequence). CDR3 length: 13 amino acids. V lost 11 bases, J lost 5 bases, and 15 bases lay in between. The CDR3 bases are TGTGCCGGGCTCGGGACACCAACCGGGGAGCTGTTTTTT. This gives the protein CAGLGTPTGELFF.

Only a few counts were recorded for this clone. In DNA, the CDR3 is TGCGCCAGCAGCCAAGCCGGGACAGGCACCGGGGAGCTGTTTTTT. It specifies CASSQAGTGTGELFF. This chain joins TRBV4-3 and TRBJ2-2; TRBD1 aligns across 8 bases. The CDR3 has 15 residues. Germline-derived CDR1 and CDR2 are LGHNA and YSLEER. The ends lost 1 base at V and 4 bases at J; junction bases unmatched: 2.

The chain links TRBV4-3 to TRBJ2-2; a weak D match, TRBD1 (5 bases). The germline gives CDR1 LGHNA, CDR2 YSLEER. This CDR3 region has 15 residues. The V and J ends lost 1 base and 0 bases respectively, with 6 bases between them. CDR3 protein: CASSQGRANTGELFF. The DNA for the CDR3 is TGCGCCAGCAGCCAAGGCAGGGCGAACACCGGGGAGCTGTTTTTT.

This chain links TRBV19 with TRBJ2-4; 7 bases are a match to TRBD1. After removal of 5 bases from V and 7 bases from J, the junction contained 5 bases not matched to a gene. CDR3 length: 13 residues. From germline, CDR1 is LNHDA and CDR2 SQIVND (reference sequence). CDR3 sequence reads: CASSRDRENIQYF. The DNA of the CDR3 is TGTGCCAGTAGTCGAGACAGGGAGAACATTCAGTACTTC.

The gene calls are TRBV7-9 and TRBJ2-2; 7 bases map to TRBD1. CDR3 size: 15 residues. The V and J ends lost 4 bases and 5 bases, in that order; junction bases with no gene match: 7. Germline lookup yields CDR1 SEHNR and CDR2 FQNEAQ (reference sequence). In DNA form, the CDR3 reads TGTGCCAGCAGCTCCCGACAGGGTCGGACCGGGGAGCTGTTTTTT. This translates into CASSSRQGRTGELFF. The whole variable domain, remainder taken from reference TRBV7-9 and TRBJ2-2, is DTGVSQNPRHKITKRGQNVTFRCDPISEHNRLYWYRQTLGQGPEFLTYFQNEAQLEKSRLLSDRFSAERPKGSFSTLEIQRTEQGDSAMYLCASSSRQGRTGELFFGEGSRLTVL.